A single sample gave rise to the 14 T cell receptor beta chains below, sequenced in a study of blood T cell repertoires in COVID-19. Data came from immunoSEQ multiplex PCR; TCRdb stores just in-frame clones and leaves some out. The sample lists around 100,000 clones, about 85% occurring once. The material sequenced was peripheral blood. The receptors shown here come from a human donor in a cohort sampled during active COVID-19.

The J gene is TRBJ2-7, the V gene TRBV6-1, with 8 bases fitting TRBD1. The CDR3 loop spans 13 amino acids. Unmatched junction bases numbered 9, after V lost 2 bases and J lost 12 bases. CDR1 MNHNS and CDR2 SASEGT come from the germline V gene. CDR3 DNA sequence: TGTGCCAGCAGTGAATTAACAGGGGGTCCCCTGTACTTC. Translated: CASSELTGGPLYF.

This chain connects TRBV27 to TRBJ2-5; 12 positions agree with TRBD1. The CDR3 loop spans 16 amino acids. The ends lost 6 bases at V and 6 bases at J; junction bases unmatched: 11. Per germline, CDR1 MNHEY and CDR2 SMNVEV (reference sequence). The CDR3 DNA reads TGTGCCAGCAGCCCACACGGGACAGGGGGCACGAAGACCCAGTACTTC. Residues: CASSPHGTGGTKTQYF.

In the case of this clone: Because the CDR3 is missing its conserved closing phenylalanine or tryptophan, this is likely a read error. No DNA is shown, since the ends of the CDR3 on it are uncertain; the CDR3 is the one TCRdb lists. This chain links TRBV6-6 with TRBJ1-5; the table's D call of TRBD1 was not tested on the DNA. Germline CDR1 is MNHNY and CDR2 is SVGAGI (reference sequence). The length of the CDR3 is 14 amino acids, counting both ends. CDR3 loop: CASRNRDREISFNL.

The rearrangement links TRBV7-9 to TRBJ2-7; TRBD1 matches at 9 bases. Germline V gene lookup returns CDR1 SEHNR and CDR2 FQNEAQ (reference sequence). This CDR3 is 16 amino acids long. The J segment lost 7 bases and the V segment lost 6 bases, leaving 16 bases of the junction unmatched. In DNA form, the CDR3 reads TGTGCCAGCAGGCCCCCTAGAGGACAGGGGCCCGGTGAGCAGTACTTC. This sequence encodes CASRPPRGQGPGEQYF.

The CDR3 DNA reads as TGCAGTGCTAGTCGGGTACCCGGGGAGCTGTTTTTT. The encoded protein is CSASRVPGELFF. V gene TRBV20-1 combines with J gene TRBJ2-2, with no clear D. Germline V gene lookup returns CDR1 DFQATT and CDR2 SNEGSKA (reference sequence). This CDR3 has 12 amino acids. Trimming cost V 3 bases and J 6 bases, with 8 bases left between them.

V is TRBV7-2 and J is TRBJ2-2; 13 nucleotides line up with TRBD2. The junction had 6 bases not matched to a gene; V was cut back by 3 bases and J by 8 bases. This CDR3 has 16 residues. Germline assignment: CDR1 SGHTA and CDR2 FQGNSA. As DNA, the CDR3 is TGTGCCAGCAGCTTCGGGACTAGCGGGGCCAGGGGGGAGCTGTTTTTT. This sequence encodes CASSFGTSGARGELFF.

This chain joins TRBV7-9 and TRBJ1-1, with D unclear. This CDR3 region has 14 residues. V was shortened by 1 base and J by 1 base, with 7 bases between the two germline ends. The germline CDR1 and CDR2 sequences are SEHNR and FQNEAQ (reference sequence). CDR3 residues: CASSLVAGNTEAFF. CDR3 in DNA: TGTGCCAGCAGCTTAGTCGCAGGGAACACTGAAGCTTTCTTT.

This rearrangement joins TRBV29-1 to TRBJ2-3, with no clear D. Per the germline V gene, CDR1 is SQVTM and CDR2 is ANQGSEA. Trimming took off 2 bases at V and 0 bases at J, with 9 bases between the two ends. The CDR3 is 14 amino acids. The CDR3, as DNA: TGCAGCGTTGAAATGCTGACTAGCACAGATACGCAGTATTTT. It codes for CSVEMLTSTDTQYF.

The chain has TRBV5-5 and TRBJ1-2, with 7 bases matching TRBD1. Germline loops: CDR1 SGHKS, CDR2 YYEKEE (reference sequence). The CDR3 has 15 residues. Germline trimming cut 0 bases from V and 1 base from J; bases unmatched to any gene: 3. The CDR3 DNA reads as TGTGCCAGCAGCTTGGGACCAGGGGGTAACTATGGCTACACCTTC. Amino acid sequence: CASSLGPGGNYGYTF.

The J gene is TRBJ1-2, the V gene TRBV7-2; 7 bases line up with TRBD1. The germline gives CDR1 SGHTA, CDR2 FQGNSA. The CDR3 runs to 16 residues. Unmatched junction bases numbered 11, after V lost 4 bases and J lost 3 bases. This CDR3 reads CASSSPTTGWDYGYTF. The CDR3 region has the DNA TGTGCCAGCAGCTCCCCCACGACAGGGTGGGACTATGGCTACACCTTC.

The rearrangement links TRBV7-2 to TRBJ2-3; 11 positions match TRBD2. With 5 bases clipped from V and 5 bases from J, the junction kept 3 bases outside the gene matches. Germline CDR1 and CDR2: SGHTA and FQGNSA. This CDR3 has 14 amino acids. CDR3 in amino acids: CASSPGLAGDTQYF. The CDR3 DNA follows: TGTGCCAGCAGCCCAGGACTAGCGGGAGATACGCAGTATTTT.

The V call is TRBV19, the J call TRBJ1-6; D perhaps matches TRBD1 (5 bases). Trimming took 7 bases from V and 9 from J, leaving 22 bases between them. The germline gives CDR1 LNHDA, CDR2 SQIVND (reference sequence). The CDR3 consists of 16 residues. The DNA for the CDR3 is TGTGCCAGTAATACCCCCCTGGGGGGTCGCGGTTCACCCCTCCACTTT. Translation: CASNTPLGGRGSPLHF.

The chain combines TRBV5-3 with TRBJ2-1, with a possible D match to TRBD2 (6 bases). TRBV5-3 is designated an ORF whose function remains uncertain. Trimming left V 4 bases short and J 3 bases short, with 17 bases between. The CDR3 has 16 amino acids. This CDR3 reads CARSLRLARDYNEQFF. CDR3 coding DNA: TGTGCCAGAAGCCTACGGCTAGCGAGGGACTACAATGAGCAGTTCTTC.

The chain couples TRBV7-2 to TRBJ1-5; D may be TRBD1 (6 bases). The CDR3 has 17 amino acids. Germline V gene data show CDR1 as SGHTA and CDR2 as FQGNSA. V was clipped by 1 base and J by 3 bases, with 16 bases between them. The CDR3 region has the DNA TGTGCCAGCAGCTTAGGTATTGGACAGCCCACCAATCAGCCCCAGCATTTT. Residues: CASSLGIGQPTNQPQHF.